This TCR beta chain was identified in a study of blood T cells in healthy people across ages. CDR3 length: 14 residues. With 4 bases removed from V and 7 bases from J, the gap between germline ends came to 11 bases. The germline V gene has CDR1 MNHNY and CDR2 SVGAGI (reference sequence). Next came a second PCR, run for about 7 to 12 cycles, which used a sample-barcoded 5' primer along with a J-beta primer mix. MiXCR, run by TCRdb on the 5' RACE reads, gives a single entry per CDR3 protein. The sample includes hundreds of thousands of distinct CDR3 sequences, roughly three fifths of them seen just once.

This sequence was found in a man in his 60s in good health. Sequencing was performed on blood. The V gene is TRBV6-6, the J gene TRBJ1-6; D gene ambiguous. The CDR3 sequence: CASSSSWGNSPLHF. The CDR3 region has the DNA TGTGCCAGCAGTTCGAGTTGGGGAAATTCACCCCTCCACTTT.